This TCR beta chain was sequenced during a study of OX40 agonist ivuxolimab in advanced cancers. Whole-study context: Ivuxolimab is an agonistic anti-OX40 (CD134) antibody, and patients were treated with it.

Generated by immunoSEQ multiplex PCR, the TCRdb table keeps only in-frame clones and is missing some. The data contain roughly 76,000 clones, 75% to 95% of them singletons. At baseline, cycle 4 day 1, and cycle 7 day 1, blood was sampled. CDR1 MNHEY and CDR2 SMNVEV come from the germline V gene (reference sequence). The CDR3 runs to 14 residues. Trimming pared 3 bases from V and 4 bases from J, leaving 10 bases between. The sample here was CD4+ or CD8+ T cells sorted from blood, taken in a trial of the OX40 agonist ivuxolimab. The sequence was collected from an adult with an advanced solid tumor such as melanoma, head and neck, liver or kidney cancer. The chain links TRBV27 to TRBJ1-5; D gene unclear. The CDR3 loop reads CASSLTQANQPQHF. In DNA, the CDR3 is TGTGCCAGCAGTTTGACTCAAGCAAATCAGCCCCAGCATTTT.